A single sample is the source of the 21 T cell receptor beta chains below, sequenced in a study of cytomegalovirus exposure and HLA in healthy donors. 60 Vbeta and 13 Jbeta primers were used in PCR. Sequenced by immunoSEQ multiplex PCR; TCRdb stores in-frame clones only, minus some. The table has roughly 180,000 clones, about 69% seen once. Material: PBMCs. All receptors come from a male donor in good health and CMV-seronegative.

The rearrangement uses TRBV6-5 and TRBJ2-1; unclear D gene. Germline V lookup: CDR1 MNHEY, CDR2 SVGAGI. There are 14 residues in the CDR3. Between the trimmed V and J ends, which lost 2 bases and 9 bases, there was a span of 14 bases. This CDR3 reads CASSYEAALGEQFF. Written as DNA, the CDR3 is TGTGCCAGCAGTTACGAGGCGGCCCTGGGTGAGCAGTTCTTC.

In DNA form, the CDR3 reads TGTGCCAGCAGCTTGGGGGGACAATATGGCTACACCTTC. Protein sequence: CASSLGGQYGYTF. V is TRBV5-4 and J is TRBJ1-2, with D possibly TRBD1 on 6 matching bases. Germline values: CDR1 SGHNT, CDR2 YYREEE (reference sequence). V was cut by 0 bases and J by 5 bases, with 8 bases left in between. This CDR3 is built from 13 residues. The whole variable domain, remainder taken from reference TRBV5-4 and TRBJ1-2, is ETGVTQSPTHLIKTRGQQVTLRCSSQSGHNTVSWYQQALGQGPQFIFQYYREEENGRGNFPPRFSGLQFPNYSSELNVNALELDDSALYLCASSLGGQYGYTFGSGTRLTVV.

The CDR3 reads CASSADRASYEQYF. CDR3 nucleotide sequence: TGTGCCAGCAGCGCGGACAGGGCTTCCTACGAGCAGTACTTC. The chain has TRBV9 and TRBJ2-7; TRBD1 agrees at 8 bases. V was clipped by 3 bases and J by 1 base; unmatched bases: 3. The CDR3 is made up of 14 amino acids. Per germline, CDR1 SGDLS and CDR2 YYNGEE.

In DNA, the CDR3 is TGTGCCAGCAGTTACGTCCGGGGGGGCCGGGATACGCAGTATTTT. Translated, it gives CASSYVRGGRDTQYF. The rearrangement uses TRBV6-6 and TRBJ2-3, with 8 bases fitting TRBD2. CDR1 and CDR2 (germline): MNHNY, SVGAGI (reference sequence). The CDR3 runs to 15 residues. The V gene end was trimmed by 2 bases and the J gene end by 6 bases; junction bases not matched to a gene: 7.

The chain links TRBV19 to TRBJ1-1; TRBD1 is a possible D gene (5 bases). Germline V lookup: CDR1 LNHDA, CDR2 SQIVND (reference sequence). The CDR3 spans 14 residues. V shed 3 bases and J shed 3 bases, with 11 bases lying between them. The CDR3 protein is CASSMLGGDTEAFF. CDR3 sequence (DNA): TGTGCCAGTAGTATGCTCGGAGGGGACACTGAAGCTTTCTTT.

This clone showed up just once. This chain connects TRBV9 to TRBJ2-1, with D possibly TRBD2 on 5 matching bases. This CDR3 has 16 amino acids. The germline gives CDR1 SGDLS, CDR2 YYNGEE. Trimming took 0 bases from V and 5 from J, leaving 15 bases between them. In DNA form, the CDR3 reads TGTGCCAGCAGCGTAGCGGGAATCCTTCAGGACAATGAGCAGTTCTTC. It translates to CASSVAGILQDNEQFF.

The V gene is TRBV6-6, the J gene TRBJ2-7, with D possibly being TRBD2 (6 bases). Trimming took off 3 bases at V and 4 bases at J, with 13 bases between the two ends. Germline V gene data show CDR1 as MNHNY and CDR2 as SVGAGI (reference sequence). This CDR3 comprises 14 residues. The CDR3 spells CASSYAGTGYEQYF. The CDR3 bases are TGTGCCAGCAGTTATGCGGGAACAGGATACGAGCAGTACTTC.

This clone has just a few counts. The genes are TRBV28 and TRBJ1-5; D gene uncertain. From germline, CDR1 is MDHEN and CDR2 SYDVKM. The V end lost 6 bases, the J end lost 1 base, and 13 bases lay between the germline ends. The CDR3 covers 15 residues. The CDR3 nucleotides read TGTGCCAGCAGGTTCCCCGGTTGGAGCAATCAGCCCCAGCATTTT. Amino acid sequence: CASRFPGWSNQPQHF.

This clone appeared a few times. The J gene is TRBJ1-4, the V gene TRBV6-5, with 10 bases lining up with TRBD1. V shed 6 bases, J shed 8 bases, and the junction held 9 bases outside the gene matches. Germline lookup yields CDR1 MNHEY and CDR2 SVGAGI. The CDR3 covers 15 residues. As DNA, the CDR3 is TGTGCCAGCAGCCCCGGGACAGGGGAGGGAGAAAAACTGTTTTTT. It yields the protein CASSPGTGEGEKLFF.

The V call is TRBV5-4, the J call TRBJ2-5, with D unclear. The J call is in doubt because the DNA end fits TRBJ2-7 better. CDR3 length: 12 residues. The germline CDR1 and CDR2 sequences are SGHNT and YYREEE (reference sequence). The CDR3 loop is CASSFSSYEQYF. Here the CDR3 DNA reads TGTGCCAGCAGTTTTTCCTCCTACGAGCAGTACTTC.

The CDR3 DNA follows: TGTGCCTGTCAAGCGGGAGGGCCTACAAACATTCAGTACTTC. Protein sequence: CACQAGGPTNIQYF. The chain uses TRBV30 and TRBJ2-4, with 10 bases fitting TRBD2. Per germline, CDR1 GTSNPN and CDR2 SVGIG (reference sequence). V dropped 6 bases and J dropped 6; count of bases not matched to a gene: 8. This CDR3 has 14 amino acids.

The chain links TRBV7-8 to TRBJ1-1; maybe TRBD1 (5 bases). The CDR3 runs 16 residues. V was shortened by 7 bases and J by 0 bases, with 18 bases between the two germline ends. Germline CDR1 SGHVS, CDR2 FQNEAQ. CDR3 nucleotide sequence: TGTGCCAGCACCGTCGACGAAGGGGTTTTGAACACTGAAGCTTTCTTT. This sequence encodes CASTVDEGVLNTEAFF.

DNA for the CDR3: TGTGCCAGCAGTGAGACTAGAATCACCGGGGAGCTGTTTTTT. This encodes CASSETRITGELFF. The rearrangement uses TRBV25-1 and TRBJ2-2; weak D call: TRBD2 (6 bases). The V end lost 3 bases, the J end lost 4 bases, and 9 bases lay between the germline ends. CDR1 is MGHDK and CDR2 is SYGVNS in the germline V gene. The CDR3 consists of 14 residues.

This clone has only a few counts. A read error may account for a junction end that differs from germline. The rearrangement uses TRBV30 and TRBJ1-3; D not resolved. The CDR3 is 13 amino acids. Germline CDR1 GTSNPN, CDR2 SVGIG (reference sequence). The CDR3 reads CASTSDSGNTIYF. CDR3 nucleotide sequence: TGTGCCTCCACGTCGGACTCTGGGAACACCATATATTTT.

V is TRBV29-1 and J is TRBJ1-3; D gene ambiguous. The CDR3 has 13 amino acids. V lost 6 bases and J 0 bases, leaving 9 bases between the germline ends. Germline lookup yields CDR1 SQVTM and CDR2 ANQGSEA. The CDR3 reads CSVGAGSGNTIYF. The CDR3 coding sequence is TGCAGCGTGGGAGCGGGCTCTGGAAACACCATATATTTT.

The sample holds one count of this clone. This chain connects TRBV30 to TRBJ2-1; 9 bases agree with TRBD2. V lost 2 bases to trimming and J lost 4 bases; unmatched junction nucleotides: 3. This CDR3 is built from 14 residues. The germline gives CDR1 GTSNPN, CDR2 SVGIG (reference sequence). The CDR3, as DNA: TGTGCCTGGAGTCTACTAGCGGGTTACAATGAGCAGTTCTTC. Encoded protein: CAWSLLAGYNEQFF. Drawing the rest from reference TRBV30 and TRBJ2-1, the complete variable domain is SQTIHQWPATLVQPVGSPLSLECTVEGTSNPNLYWYRQAAGRGLQLLFYSVGIGQISSEVPQNLSASRPQDRQFILSSKKLLLSDSGFYLCAWSLLAGYNEQFFGPGTRLTVL.

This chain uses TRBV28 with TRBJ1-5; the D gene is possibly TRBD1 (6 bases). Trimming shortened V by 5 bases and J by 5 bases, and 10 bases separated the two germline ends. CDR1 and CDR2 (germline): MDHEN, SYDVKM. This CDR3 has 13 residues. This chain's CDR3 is CASSPPGDQPQHF. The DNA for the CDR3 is TGTGCCAGCAGTCCGCCAGGGGATCAGCCCCAGCATTTT.

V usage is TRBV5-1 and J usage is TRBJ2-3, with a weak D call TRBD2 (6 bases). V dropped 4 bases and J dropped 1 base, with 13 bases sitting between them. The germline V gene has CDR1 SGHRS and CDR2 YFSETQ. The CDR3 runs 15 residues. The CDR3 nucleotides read TGCGCCAGCAGCCCGGGACTGCAAGGCACAGATACGCAGTATTTT. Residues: CASSPGLQGTDTQYF.

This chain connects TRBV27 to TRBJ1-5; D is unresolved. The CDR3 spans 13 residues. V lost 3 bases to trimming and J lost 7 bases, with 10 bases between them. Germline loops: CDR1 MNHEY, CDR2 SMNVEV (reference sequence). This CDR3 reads CASSFGRGQPQHF. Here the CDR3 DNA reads TGTGCCAGCAGTTTTGGGCGTGGACAGCCCCAGCATTTT.

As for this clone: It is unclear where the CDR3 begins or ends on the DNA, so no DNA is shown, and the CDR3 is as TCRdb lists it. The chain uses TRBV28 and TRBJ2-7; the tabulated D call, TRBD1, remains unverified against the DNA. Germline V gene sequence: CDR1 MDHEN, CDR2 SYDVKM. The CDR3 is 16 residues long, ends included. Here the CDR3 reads CASSTPFGQGAIGRYF.

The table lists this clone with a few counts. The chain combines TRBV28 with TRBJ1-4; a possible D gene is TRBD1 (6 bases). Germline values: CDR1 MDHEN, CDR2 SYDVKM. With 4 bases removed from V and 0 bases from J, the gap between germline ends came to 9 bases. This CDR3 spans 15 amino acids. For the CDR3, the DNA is TGTGCCAGCAGTTGGGACACCACAACTAATGAAAAACTGTTTTTT. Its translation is CASSWDTTTNEKLFF.